The entry that follows covers one TCR beta chain sequence. Its antigen is not yet known. Base qualities are not recorded, but no much larger clone differs from it by a single base. The CDR3 regions of human TCRbeta chains were subjected to immunosequencing. As for the authors' bioinformatics: Repertoire TCRs were matched against a reference library of SARS-CoV-2-specific TCRs generated with the MIRA antigen-specificity platform. Breadth was defined as the fraction of unique TCRs that were SARS-CoV-2-associated. Depth was defined as the fraction of total T cells that were SARS-CoV-2-associated. Each spike-specific TCR was assigned to its reactive spike region and to a CD4 or CD8 class using the MIRA data. Log10-transformed breadth and depth values were compared by one-way ANOVA with Sidak's multiple comparisons tests. The clones in this table, taken by TCRdb from immuneACCESS, are in-frame only. Not every clone is retained; where verified, under half of the shortfall comes from an unresolved V gene, and the cause of the rest is unknown. V and J calls and clone size follow that table, whereas D and trimming were derived from the DNA. The sample has around 100,000 clones on record, 85% to 90% of them singletons. Around 8% of the sample lies in the top ten.

The germline V gene provides CDR1 LGHNA and CDR2 YSLEER. Germline trimming: 0 bases from V, 7 bases from J; junction bases outside gene matches: 14. The cysteine opens and the phenylalanine closes a CDR3 of 18 amino acids. CDR3 DNA only is kept here, 54 bases in frame from base 1. The entry originates in a study of T cell responses to AZD1222 COVID-19 vaccine (dated by TCRdb to the early 2020s). As for the study more broadly: AZD1222 recipients with second doses at about 4 weeks or about 12 weeks were pooled, because spike-specific TCR depth and breadth did not differ between schedules. Enrollment into the trials was organized by age into subgroups of 18-55, 56-69 and 70-plus years, and those subgroups contained approximately 150, 30 and 60 TCR-sequenced participants, respectively. A total of over 230 trial participants underwent TCR sequencing, of whom nearly 210 had received two doses of AZD1222 and some 25 had received two doses of the MenACWY control vaccine.

Read against the paper, the sample's time point label means: baseline before first vaccination. Samples from vaccinated people were obtained from the UK trials COV001 and COV002, which included a single-blind randomized controlled phase 2/3 trial of AZD1222 (ChAdOx1 nCoV-19) in healthy adults. For TCRbeta chain sequencing, PBMC samples were collected from trial participants at day 0 and at day 28 after the second dose. Study-level results and caveats: Nearly half of unique spike-specific TCRs reportedly recognized epitopes outside regions mutated in the B.1.351 and B.1.1.7 variants. Because no samples from the day 14 peak response were available, repertoires could be characterized only after the peak T cell response. Conclusions about previously exposed vaccinees are limited because only six or seven AZD1222 recipients were SARS-CoV-2 seropositive at baseline. Participants were mostly white British and included more females than males, and it was suggested by the authors that clonal diversity may have been underestimated. In the small 56-69-year group, the increase in depth fell short of significance, most likely because of low power. Spike-specific TCR breadth and depth rose significantly after two AZD1222 doses compared with day 0 and with MenACWY recipients. Vaccine-associated CD4 TCRs spanned the whole spike protein, with dominant responses in regions 160-218 and 743-854.

Material: peripheral blood, obtained on day 0 of AZD1222 vaccination. The sequence was obtained from an adult in good health. The chain uses TRBV4-3 and TRBJ1-2; 10 bases in the middle match TRBD1. CDR3 loop: CASSQDLRPGTGVVGYTF. The DNA reads as follows: TGCGCCAGCAGCCAAGATCTTAGGCCGGGGACAGGGGTCGTTGGCTACACCTTC.